This T cell receptor (beta chain) was identified during a study of cytomegalovirus exposure and HLA in healthy donors. Across the study: There were roughly 120 million unique TCR beta sequences, drawn from roughly 200 million T cells, in an earlier analysis.

The donors, nominally healthy at sampling, likely had unrecorded immune exposures. Of note for this clone: Antigen: not known.

V was pared by 1 base and J by 0 bases, with 10 bases between. Germline V gene lookup returns CDR1 LNHNV and CDR2 YYDKDF (reference sequence). The CDR3 sequence is 15 residues long. Study results and limitations: The authors later linked a missense DCLRE1C variant to TCR beta V- and J-gene trimming.

The PCR employed 60 Vbeta primers together with 13 Jbeta primers. TCRdb keeps only in-frame clones here, not all; method: immunoSEQ multiplex PCR. The sample gives some 190,000 clones, approximately 80% of which show up once; about 3.4% is in the top ten. The chain links TRBV15 to TRBJ2-7; tentative D call: TRBD1 (5 bases). The sequencing input was PBMCs. This TCR derives from a man between 40 and 49 years old in good health and CMV-seropositive. CDR3 in DNA: TGTGCCACCAGCAGAGGGGGTCAGGGCTCCTACGAGCAGTACTTC. Its protein is CATSRGGQGSYEQYF.